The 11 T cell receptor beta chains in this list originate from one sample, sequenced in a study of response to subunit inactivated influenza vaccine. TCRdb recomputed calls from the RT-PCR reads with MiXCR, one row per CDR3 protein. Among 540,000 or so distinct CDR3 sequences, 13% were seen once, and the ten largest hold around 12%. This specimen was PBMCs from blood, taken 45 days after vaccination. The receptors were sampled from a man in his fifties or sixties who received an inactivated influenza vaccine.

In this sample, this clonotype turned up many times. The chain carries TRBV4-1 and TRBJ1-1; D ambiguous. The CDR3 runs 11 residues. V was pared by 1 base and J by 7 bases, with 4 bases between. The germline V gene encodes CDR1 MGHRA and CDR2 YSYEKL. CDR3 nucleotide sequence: TGCGCCAGCAGCCAAGGCGTTGAAGCTTTCTTT. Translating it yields CASSQGVEAFF.

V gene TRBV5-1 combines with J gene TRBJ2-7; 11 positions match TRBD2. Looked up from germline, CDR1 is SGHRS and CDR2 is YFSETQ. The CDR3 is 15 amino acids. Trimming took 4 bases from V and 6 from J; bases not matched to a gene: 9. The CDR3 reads CASSLTLAGASEQYF. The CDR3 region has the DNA TGCGCCAGCAGCCTTACACTAGCGGGAGCTTCCGAGCAGTACTTC. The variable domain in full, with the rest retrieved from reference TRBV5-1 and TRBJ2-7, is KAGVTQTPRYLIKTRGQQVTLSCSPISGHRSVSWYQQTPGQGLQFLFEYFSETQRNKGNFPGRFSGRQFSNSRSEMNVSTLELGDSALYLCASSLTLAGASEQYFGPGTRLTVT.

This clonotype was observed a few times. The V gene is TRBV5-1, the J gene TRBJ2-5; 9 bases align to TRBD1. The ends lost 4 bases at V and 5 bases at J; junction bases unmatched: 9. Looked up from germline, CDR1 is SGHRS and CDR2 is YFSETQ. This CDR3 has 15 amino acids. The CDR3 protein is CASSKGTGFGETQYF. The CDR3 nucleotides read TGCGCCAGCAGCAAAGGGACAGGGTTCGGGGAGACCCAGTACTTC.

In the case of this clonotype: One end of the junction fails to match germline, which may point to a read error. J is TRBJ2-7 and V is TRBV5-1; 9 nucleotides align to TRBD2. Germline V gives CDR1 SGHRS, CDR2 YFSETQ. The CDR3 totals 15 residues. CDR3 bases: TGCGCCAGCAGCTTGGAGGGGACTAGCTCCCACGAGCAGTACTTC. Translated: CASSLEGTSSHEQYF.

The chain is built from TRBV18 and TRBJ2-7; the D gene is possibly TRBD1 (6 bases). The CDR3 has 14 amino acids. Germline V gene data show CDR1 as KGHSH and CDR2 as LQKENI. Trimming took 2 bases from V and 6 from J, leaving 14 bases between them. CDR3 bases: TGTGCCAGCTCACCAACGACAGGAGCTGGCGAGCAGTACTTC. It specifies CASSPTTGAGEQYF.

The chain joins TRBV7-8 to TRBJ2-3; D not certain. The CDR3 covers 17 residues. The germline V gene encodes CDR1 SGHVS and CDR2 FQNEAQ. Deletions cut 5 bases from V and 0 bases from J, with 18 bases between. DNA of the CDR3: TGTGCCAGCAGCGATAAGCCAGACTTTACTAGCACAGATACGCAGTATTTT. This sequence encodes CASSDKPDFTSTDTQYF.

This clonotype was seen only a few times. The CDR3 loop reads CASSPSGGIGLTEAFF. The CDR3 DNA reads TGTGCCAGCAGCCCCTCGGGGGGGATTGGGCTCACTGAAGCTTTCTTT. V usage is TRBV7-9 and J usage is TRBJ1-1, with a possible D match to TRBD1 (5 bases). The CDR3 length is 16 residues. Deletions cut 5 bases from V and 4 bases from J, with 20 bases between. Germline lookup yields CDR1 SEHNR and CDR2 FQNEAQ (reference sequence). Complete variable domain (other parts from reference TRBV7-9 and TRBJ1-1): DTGVSQNPRHKITKRGQNVTFRCDPISEHNRLYWYRQTLGQGPEFLTYFQNEAQLEKSRLLSDRFSAERPKGSFSTLEIQRTEQGDSAMYLCASSPSGGIGLTEAFFGQGTRLTVV.

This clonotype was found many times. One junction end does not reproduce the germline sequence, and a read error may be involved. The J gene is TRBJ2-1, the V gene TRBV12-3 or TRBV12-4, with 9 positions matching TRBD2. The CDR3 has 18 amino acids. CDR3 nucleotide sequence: TGTGCCAGCAGTGTAGCCCATGGGCGGGAGGGCCTTTATAATGAGCAGTTCTTC. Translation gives CASSVAHGREGLYNEQFF.

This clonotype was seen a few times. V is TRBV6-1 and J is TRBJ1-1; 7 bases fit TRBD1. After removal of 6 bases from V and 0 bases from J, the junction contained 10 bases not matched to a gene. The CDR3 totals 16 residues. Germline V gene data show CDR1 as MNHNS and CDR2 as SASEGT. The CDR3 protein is CASRRGLSGLNTEAFF. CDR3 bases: TGTGCCAGCAGGAGGGGGCTCAGTGGGTTGAACACTGAAGCTTTCTTT.

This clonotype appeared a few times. CDR3 protein: CASSLASGTHHYEQYF. The CDR3 coding sequence is TGTGCCAGCAGCTTAGCTTCCGGGACCCATCATTACGAGCAGTACTTC. The V call is TRBV7-2, the J call TRBJ2-7; perhaps D is TRBD1 or TRBD2 (5 bases each). The V gene lost 0 bases and the J gene lost 4 bases, with 16 bases spanning the gap. Per germline, CDR1 SGHTA and CDR2 FQGNSA. CDR3 length: 16 amino acids.

The DNA of the CDR3 is TGTGCCAGCAGCCGTAGTTCCGGGACAGGGGGCACTGAAGCTTTCTTT. Protein product: CASSRSSGTGGTEAFF. The J gene is TRBJ1-1, the V gene TRBV7-9; 11 bases agree with TRBD1. Germline CDR1 is SEHNR and CDR2 is FQNEAQ (reference sequence). With V trimmed by 5 bases and J by 4 bases, 9 bases remained unmatched. CDR3 length: 16 amino acids.